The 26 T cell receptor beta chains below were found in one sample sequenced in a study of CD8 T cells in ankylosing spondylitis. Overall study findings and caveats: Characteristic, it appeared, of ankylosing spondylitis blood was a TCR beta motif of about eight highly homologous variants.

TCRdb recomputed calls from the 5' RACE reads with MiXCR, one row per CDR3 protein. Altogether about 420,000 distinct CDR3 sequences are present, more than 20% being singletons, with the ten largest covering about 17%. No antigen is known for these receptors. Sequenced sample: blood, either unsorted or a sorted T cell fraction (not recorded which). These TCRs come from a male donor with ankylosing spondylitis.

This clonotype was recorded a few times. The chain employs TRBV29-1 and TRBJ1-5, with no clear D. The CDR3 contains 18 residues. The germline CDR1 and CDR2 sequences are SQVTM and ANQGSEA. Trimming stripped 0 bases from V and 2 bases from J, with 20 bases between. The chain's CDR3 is CSVEDFGALGRRNQPQHF. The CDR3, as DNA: TGCAGCGTTGAAGATTTTGGTGCGCTGGGTCGGCGCAATCAGCCCCAGCATTTT.

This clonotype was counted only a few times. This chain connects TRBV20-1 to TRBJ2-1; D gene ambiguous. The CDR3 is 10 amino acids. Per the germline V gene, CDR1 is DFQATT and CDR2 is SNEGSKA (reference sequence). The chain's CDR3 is CSVDWNEQFF. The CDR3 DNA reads TGCAGCGTGGATTGGAATGAGCAGTTCTTC.

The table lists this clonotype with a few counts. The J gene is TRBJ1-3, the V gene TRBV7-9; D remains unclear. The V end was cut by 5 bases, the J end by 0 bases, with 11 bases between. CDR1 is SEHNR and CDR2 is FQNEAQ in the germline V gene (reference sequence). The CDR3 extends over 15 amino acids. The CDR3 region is CASSPRASSGNTIYF. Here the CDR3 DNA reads TGTGCCAGCAGCCCCCGGGCGAGCTCTGGAAACACCATATATTTT.

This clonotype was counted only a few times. CDR3 coding DNA: TGTGCCAGCAGCGTTGGTCAGCTGTACAATGAGCAGTTCTTC. This codes for CASSVGQLYNEQFF. The chain links TRBV7-9 to TRBJ2-1; D is undetermined. The CDR3 is made up of 14 amino acids. Trimming stripped 5 bases from V and 4 bases from J, with 12 bases between. Germline V gene data show CDR1 as SEHNR and CDR2 as FQNEAQ (reference sequence).

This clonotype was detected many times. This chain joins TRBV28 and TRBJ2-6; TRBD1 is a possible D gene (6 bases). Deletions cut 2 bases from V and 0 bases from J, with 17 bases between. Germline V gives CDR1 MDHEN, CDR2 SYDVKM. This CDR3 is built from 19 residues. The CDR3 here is CASSLGAGAGVSGANVLTF. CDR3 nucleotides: TGTGCCAGCAGTTTAGGCGCAGGGGCTGGAGTCTCTGGGGCCAACGTCCTGACTTTC.

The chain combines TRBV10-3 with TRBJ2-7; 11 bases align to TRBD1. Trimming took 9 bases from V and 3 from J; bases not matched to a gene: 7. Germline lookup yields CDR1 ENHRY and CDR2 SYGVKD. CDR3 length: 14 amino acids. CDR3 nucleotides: TGTGCCATACTAGGGACAGGGGGAGGCTACGAGCAGTACTTC. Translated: CAILGTGGGYEQYF.

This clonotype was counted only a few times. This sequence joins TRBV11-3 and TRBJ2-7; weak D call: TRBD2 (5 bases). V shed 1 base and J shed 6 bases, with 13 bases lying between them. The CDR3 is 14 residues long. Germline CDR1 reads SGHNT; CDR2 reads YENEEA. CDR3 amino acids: CASSLAPTRSEQYF. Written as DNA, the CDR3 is TGTGCCAGCAGCTTAGCCCCTACTAGATCCGAGCAGTACTTC.

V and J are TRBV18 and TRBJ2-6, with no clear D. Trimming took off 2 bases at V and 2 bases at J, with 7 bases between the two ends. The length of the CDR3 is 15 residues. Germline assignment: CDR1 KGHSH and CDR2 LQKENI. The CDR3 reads CASSPSGPGANVLTF. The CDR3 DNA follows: TGTGCCAGCTCACCATCAGGTCCTGGGGCCAACGTCCTGACTTTC.

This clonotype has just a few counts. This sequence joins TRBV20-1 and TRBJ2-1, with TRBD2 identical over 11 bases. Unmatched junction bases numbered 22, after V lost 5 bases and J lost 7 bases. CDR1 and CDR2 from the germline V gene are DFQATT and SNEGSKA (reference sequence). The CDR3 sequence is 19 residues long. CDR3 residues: CSAQRGLAGGHRVRNEQFF. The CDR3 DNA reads TGCAGTGCTCAGAGGGGGCTAGCGGGAGGCCATAGGGTGCGAAATGAGCAGTTCTTC.

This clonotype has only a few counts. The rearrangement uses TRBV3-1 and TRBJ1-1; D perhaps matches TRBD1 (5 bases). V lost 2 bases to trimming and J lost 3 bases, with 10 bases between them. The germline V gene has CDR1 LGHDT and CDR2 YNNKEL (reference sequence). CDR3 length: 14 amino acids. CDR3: CASSQSRGYTEAFF. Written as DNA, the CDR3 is TGTGCCAGCAGCCAATCGCGGGGGTACACTGAAGCTTTCTTT.

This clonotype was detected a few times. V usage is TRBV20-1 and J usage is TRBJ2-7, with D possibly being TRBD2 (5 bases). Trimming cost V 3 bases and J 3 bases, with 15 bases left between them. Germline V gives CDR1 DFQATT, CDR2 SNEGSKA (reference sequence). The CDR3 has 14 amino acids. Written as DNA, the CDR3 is TGCAGTGCTAGGTCTGGGAGCGGCAGCTACGAGCAGTACTTC. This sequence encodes CSARSGSGSYEQYF.

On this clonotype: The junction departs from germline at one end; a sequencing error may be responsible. Written as DNA, the CDR3 is TGTGCCAGCGGCTTAGCAGGGGCCGGGACTGAAGCTTTCTTT. Its protein product is CASGLAGAGTEAFF. The gene calls are TRBV11-2 and TRBJ1-1; weak D call: TRBD1 (6 bases). The CDR3 is 14 residues long. Germline CDR1 is SGHAT and CDR2 is FQNNGV.

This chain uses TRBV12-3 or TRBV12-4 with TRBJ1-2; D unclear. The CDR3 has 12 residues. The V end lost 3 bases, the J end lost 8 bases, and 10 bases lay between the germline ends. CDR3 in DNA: TGTGCCAGCAGTTTGACGGTTAGGGGCTACACCTTC. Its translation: CASSLTVRGYTF.

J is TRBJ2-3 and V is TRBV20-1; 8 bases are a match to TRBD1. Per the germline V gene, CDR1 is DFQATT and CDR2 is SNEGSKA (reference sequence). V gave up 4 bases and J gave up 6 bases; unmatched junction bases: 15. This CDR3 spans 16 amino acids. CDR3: CSAIPMGQADLDTQYF. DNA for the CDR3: TGCAGTGCTATACCCATGGGACAGGCTGACTTGGATACGCAGTATTTT.

CDR3 sequence: CASSQDLSGNYEQYF. DNA of the CDR3: TGCGCCAGCAGCCAAGATCTTAGCGGGAACTACGAGCAGTACTTC. This chain joins TRBV4-1 and TRBJ2-7; 8 bases line up with TRBD2. There are 15 residues in the CDR3. Germline V gives CDR1 MGHRA, CDR2 YSYEKL. V shed 0 bases and J 3 bases; nucleotides not matched to a gene: 4.

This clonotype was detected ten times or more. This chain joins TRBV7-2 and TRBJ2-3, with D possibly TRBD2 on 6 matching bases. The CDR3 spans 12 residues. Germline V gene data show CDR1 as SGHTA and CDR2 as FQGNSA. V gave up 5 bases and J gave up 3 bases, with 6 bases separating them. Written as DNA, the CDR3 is TGTGCCAGCAGCGGGAGGACAGATACGCAGTATTTT. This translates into CASSGRTDTQYF.

Here the CDR3 reads CASSLDLGQEEETQYF. The DNA of the CDR3 is TGTGCCAGCAGCTTAGATCTGGGACAGGAAGAAGAGACCCAGTACTTC. The gene calls are TRBV11-2 and TRBJ2-5, with 8 bases fitting TRBD1. The CDR3 loop spans 16 amino acids. V shed 0 bases, J shed 3 bases, and the junction held 6 bases outside the gene matches. CDR1 SGHAT and CDR2 FQNNGV come from the germline V gene.

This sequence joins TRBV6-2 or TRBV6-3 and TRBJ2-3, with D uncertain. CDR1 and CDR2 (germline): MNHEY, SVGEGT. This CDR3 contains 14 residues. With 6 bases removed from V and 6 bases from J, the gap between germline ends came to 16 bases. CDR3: CASRRAGVPDTQYF. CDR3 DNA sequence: TGTGCCAGCAGGCGAGCAGGAGTCCCGGATACGCAGTATTTT.

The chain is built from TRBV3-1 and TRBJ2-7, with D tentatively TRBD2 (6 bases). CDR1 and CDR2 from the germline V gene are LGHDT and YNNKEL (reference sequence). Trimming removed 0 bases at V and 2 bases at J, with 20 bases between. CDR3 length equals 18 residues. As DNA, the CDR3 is TGTGCCAGCAGCCAAGACCCAACTCAGCGGGCCACCCCCTACGAGCAGTACTTC. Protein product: CASSQDPTQRATPYEQYF.

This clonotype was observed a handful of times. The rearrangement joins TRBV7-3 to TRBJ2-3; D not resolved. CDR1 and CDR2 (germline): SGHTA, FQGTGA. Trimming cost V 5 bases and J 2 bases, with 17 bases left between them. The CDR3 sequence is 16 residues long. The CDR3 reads CASSPGGSWITDTQYF. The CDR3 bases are TGTGCCAGCAGCCCGGGTGGTAGCTGGATCACAGATACGCAGTATTTT.

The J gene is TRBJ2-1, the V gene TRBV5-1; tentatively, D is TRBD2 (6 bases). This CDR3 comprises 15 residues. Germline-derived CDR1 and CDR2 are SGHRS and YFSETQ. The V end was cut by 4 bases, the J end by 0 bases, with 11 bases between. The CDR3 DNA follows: TGCGCCAGCAGCGGAGTAGCGGCCTCCTACAATGAGCAGTTCTTC. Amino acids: CASSGVAASYNEQFF.

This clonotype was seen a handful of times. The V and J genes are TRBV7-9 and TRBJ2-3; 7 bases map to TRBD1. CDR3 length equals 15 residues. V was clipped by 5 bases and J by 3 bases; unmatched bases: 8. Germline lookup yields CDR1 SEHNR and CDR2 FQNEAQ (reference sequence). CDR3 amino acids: CASSDQAQGTDTQYF. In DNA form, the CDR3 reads TGTGCCAGCAGCGATCAAGCACAGGGGACAGATACGCAGTATTTT.

CDR3 bases: TGTGCCAGCAGCTTAGGGGCCGGACAGTTATCGAACACTGAAGCTTTCTTT. Encoded protein: CASSLGAGQLSNTEAFF. The chain uses TRBV7-8 and TRBJ1-1, with D possibly matching TRBD1 (6 bases). Germline CDR1 SGHVS, CDR2 FQNEAQ. Trimming cost V 1 base and J 1 base, with 16 bases left between them. The CDR3 consists of 17 residues.

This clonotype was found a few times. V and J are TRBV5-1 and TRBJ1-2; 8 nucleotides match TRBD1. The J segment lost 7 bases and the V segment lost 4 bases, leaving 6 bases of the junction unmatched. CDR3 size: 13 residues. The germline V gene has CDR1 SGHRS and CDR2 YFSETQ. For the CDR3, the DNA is TGCGCCAGCAGCCCAGGACAGGGAATTGGCTACACCTTC. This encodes CASSPGQGIGYTF.

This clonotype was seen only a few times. This CDR3 is CASSSREGSGANVLTF. The CDR3 DNA reads TGTGCCAGCAGCAGTAGAGAGGGGTCTGGGGCCAACGTCCTGACTTTC. This rearrangement joins TRBV7-9 to TRBJ2-6; possibly TRBD1 or TRBD2 for D (5 bases each). Trimming took 5 bases from V and 1 from J, leaving 12 bases between them. The CDR3 consists of 16 residues. Germline lookup yields CDR1 SEHNR and CDR2 FQNEAQ (reference sequence).

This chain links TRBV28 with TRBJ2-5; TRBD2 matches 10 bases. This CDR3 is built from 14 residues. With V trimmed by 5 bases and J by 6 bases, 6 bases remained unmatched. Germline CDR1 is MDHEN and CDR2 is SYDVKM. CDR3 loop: CASSPSGSRQTQYF. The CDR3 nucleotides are TGTGCCAGCAGTCCTAGCGGGAGTAGACAGACCCAGTACTTC.